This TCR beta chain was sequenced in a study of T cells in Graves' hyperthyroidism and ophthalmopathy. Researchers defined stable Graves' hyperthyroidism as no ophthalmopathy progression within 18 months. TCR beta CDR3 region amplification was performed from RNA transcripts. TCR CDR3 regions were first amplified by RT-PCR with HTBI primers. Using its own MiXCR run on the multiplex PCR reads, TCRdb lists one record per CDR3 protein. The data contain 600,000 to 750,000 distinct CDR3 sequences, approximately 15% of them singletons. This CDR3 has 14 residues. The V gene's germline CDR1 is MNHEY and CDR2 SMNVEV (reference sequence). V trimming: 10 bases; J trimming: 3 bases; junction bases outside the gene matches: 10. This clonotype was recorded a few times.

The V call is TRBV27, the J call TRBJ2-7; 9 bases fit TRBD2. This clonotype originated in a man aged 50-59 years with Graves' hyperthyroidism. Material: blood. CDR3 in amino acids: CATSPGTSLYEQYF. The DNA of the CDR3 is TGTGCCACCTCCCCCGGGACTAGCCTCTACGAGCAGTACTTC.